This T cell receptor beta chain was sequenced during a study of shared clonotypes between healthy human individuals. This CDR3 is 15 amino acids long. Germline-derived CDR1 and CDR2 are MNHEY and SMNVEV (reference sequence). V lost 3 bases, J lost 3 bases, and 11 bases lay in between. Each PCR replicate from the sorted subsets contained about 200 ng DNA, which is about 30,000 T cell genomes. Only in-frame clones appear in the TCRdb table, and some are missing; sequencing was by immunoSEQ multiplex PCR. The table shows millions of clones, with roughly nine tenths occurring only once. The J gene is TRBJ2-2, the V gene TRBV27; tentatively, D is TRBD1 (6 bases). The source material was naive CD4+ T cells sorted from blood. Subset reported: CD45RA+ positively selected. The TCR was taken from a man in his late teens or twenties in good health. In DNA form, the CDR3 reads TGTGCCAGCAGTTTCAGGGGCGTGGACACCGGGGAGCTGTTTTTT. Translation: CASSFRGVDTGELFF.